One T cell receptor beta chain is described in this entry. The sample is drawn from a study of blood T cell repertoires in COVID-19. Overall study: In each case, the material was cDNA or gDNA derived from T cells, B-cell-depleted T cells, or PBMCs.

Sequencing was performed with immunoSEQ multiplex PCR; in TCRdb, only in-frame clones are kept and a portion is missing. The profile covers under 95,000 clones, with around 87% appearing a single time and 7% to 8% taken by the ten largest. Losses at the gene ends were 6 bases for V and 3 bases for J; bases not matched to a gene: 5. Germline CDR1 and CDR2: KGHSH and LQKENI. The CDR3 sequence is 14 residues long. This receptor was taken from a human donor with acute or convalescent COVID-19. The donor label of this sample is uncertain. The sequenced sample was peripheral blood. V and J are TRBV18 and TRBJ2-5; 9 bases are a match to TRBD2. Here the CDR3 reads CASSRGGAEETQYF. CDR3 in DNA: TGTGCCAGCTCCCGCGGGGGGGCCGAAGAGACCCAGTACTTC.